This is a list of T cell receptor beta chains from one sample in a study of T cell repertoires in cytomegalovirus infection. TCRdb passed the reads through MiXCR, listing each CDR3 protein once. The sample records around 180,000 distinct CDR3 sequences, roughly 27% being singletons. Sequencing was done on a sample of PBMCs. These TCRs come from a human donor in good health (CMV status not recorded). Some clones in this sample may be carry-over from other donors' samples. Each CDR3 is given with its conserved first and last residue. A D gene is named only where the DNA matches it firmly. The listing skips clone size in some rows; elsewhere it reads once, few, many or a size class.

v_gene: TRBV11-2
j_gene: TRBJ1-5
d_gene: .
abundance: few
CDR3aa: CASSLTTGSNQPQHF
CDR3nt: TGTGCCAGCAGCTTGACTACAGGTAGCAATCAGCCCCAGCATTTT

v_gene: TRBV7-2
j_gene: TRBJ1-1
d_gene: TRBD1
abundance: many
CDR3aa: CASSTATGGAYTEAFF
CDR3nt: TGTGCCAGCAGCACGGCGACAGGGGGCGCATATACTGAAGCTTTCTTT

v_gene: TRBV6-5
j_gene: TRBJ1-2
d_gene: TRBD1
abundance: few
CDR3aa: CASGRTGSTF
CDR3nt: TGTGCCAGCGGGAGGACAGGCTCGACCTTC

v_gene: TRBV24-1
j_gene: TRBJ1-1
d_gene: .
abundance: few
CDR3aa: CATVMSENTEAFF
CDR3nt: TGTGCCACCGTCATGTCAGAGAACACTGAAGCTTTCTTT

v_gene: TRBV7-3
j_gene: TRBJ2-6
d_gene: .
abundance: .
CDR3aa: CASSLTASGANVLTF
CDR3nt: TGTGCCAGCAGCTTAACAGCCTCTGGGGCCAACGTCCTGACTTTC

v_gene: TRBV19
j_gene: TRBJ1-1
d_gene: .
abundance: few
CDR3aa: CASSITMGGKGEAFF
CDR3nt: TGTGCCAGTAGTATAACCATGGGGGGCAAGGGTGAAGCTTTCTTT

v_gene: TRBV4-3
j_gene: TRBJ2-3
d_gene: TRBD2
abundance: .
CDR3aa: CASSQGSGRGDAGDTQYF
CDR3nt: TGCGCCAGCAGCCAAGGTTCAGGGCGGGGGGACGCGGGGGATACGCAGTATTTT

v_gene: TRBV20-1
j_gene: TRBJ1-1
d_gene: TRBD1
abundance: few
CDR3aa: CSARGPSTGGNTEAFF
CDR3nt: TGCAGTGCTAGAGGACCCTCGACAGGGGGTAACACTGAAGCTTTCTTT

v_gene: TRBV7-9
j_gene: TRBJ2-7
d_gene: .
abundance: .
CDR3aa: CASSARLGRNEQYF
CDR3nt: TGTGCCAGCAGCGCCCGCCTAGGGCGCAACGAGCAGTACTTC

v_gene: TRBV20-1
j_gene: TRBJ1-1
d_gene: TRBD1
abundance: few
CDR3aa: CSARDTGEDTEAFF
CDR3nt: TGCAGTGCTAGAGATACAGGGGAGGACACTGAAGCTTTCTTT

v_gene: TRBV4-1
j_gene: TRBJ2-1
d_gene: TRBD2
abundance: .
CDR3aa: CASSQETSGGLYNEQFF
CDR3nt: TGCGCCAGCAGCCAAGAGACTAGCGGGGGCCTTTACAATGAGCAGTTCTTC

v_gene: TRBV20-1
j_gene: TRBJ2-1
d_gene: .
abundance: .
CDR3aa: CSARGGGDYNEQFF
CDR3nt: TGCAGTGCTAGGGGAGGGGGGGATTACAATGAGCAGTTCTTC

v_gene: TRBV2
j_gene: TRBJ2-5
d_gene: .
abundance: few
CDR3aa: CASSEVVAGSGTQYF
CDR3nt: TGTGCCAGCAGTGAAGTAGTCGCTGGATCGGGGACCCAGTACTTC

v_gene: TRBV28
j_gene: TRBJ1-1
d_gene: .
abundance: few
CDR3aa: CASSFPGRRDTEAFF
CDR3nt: TGTGCCAGCAGTTTCCCCGGGCGACGGGATACTGAAGCTTTCTTT

v_gene: TRBV4-1
j_gene: TRBJ2-1
d_gene: .
abundance: few
CDR3aa: CASSQDLRDEQFF
CDR3nt: TGCGCCAGCAGCCAAGATTTGAGGGATGAGCAGTTCTTC

v_gene: TRBV29-1
j_gene: TRBJ2-5
d_gene: .
abundance: .
CDR3aa: CSVEGKVQETQYF
CDR3nt: TGCAGCGTTGAAGGAAAGGTCCAAGAGACCCAGTACTTC

v_gene: TRBV4-1
j_gene: TRBJ2-1
d_gene: .
abundance: .
CDR3aa: CASSQRDSGIYEQFF
CDR3nt: TGCGCCAGCAGCCAGCGGGACAGCGGAATATATGAGCAGTTCTTC

v_gene: TRBV23-1
j_gene: TRBJ1-4
d_gene: TRBD1
abundance: .
CDR3aa: CASIQSTGQGENLFF
CDR3nt: TGCGCCAGCATTCAATCGACTGGACAGGGTGAAAATCTGTTTTTT

v_gene: TRBV25-1
j_gene: TRBJ2-7
d_gene: .
abundance: .
CDR3aa: CASSPSPAYEQYF
CDR3nt: TGTGCCAGCAGTCCCTCCCCGGCCTACGAGCAGTACTTC

v_gene: TRBV2
j_gene: TRBJ2-2
d_gene: TRBD2
abundance: .
CDR3aa: CASTWTSGGLDTGELFF
CDR3nt: TGTGCCAGCACTTGGACTAGCGGGGGGCTAGACACCGGGGAGCTGTTTTTT

v_gene: TRBV5-6
j_gene: TRBJ2-3
d_gene: TRBD1
abundance: .
CDR3aa: CASSSGTGDTDTQYF
CDR3nt: TGTGCCAGCAGCTCTGGGACAGGGGATACAGATACGCAGTATTTT

v_gene: TRBV7-2
j_gene: TRBJ2-7
d_gene: TRBD2
abundance: many
CDR3aa: CASSLAGGGNFYEQYF
CDR3nt: TGTGCCAGCAGCTTAGCCGGCGGGGGGAACTTCTACGAGCAGTACTTC

v_gene: TRBV6-1
j_gene: TRBJ2-7
d_gene: .
abundance: few
CDR3aa: CASSRSGRGGVGEQYF
CDR3nt: TGTGCCAGCAGTCGGTCCGGCAGGGGAGGAGTGGGCGAGCAGTACTTC

v_gene: TRBV7-8
j_gene: TRBJ1-2
d_gene: .
abundance: few
CDR3aa: CASSFGHVNYGYTF
CDR3nt: TGTGCCAGCAGCTTCGGACACGTCAACTATGGCTACACCTTC